This T cell receptor (beta chain) was captured by sequencing in a study of shared clonotypes between healthy human individuals (dated by TCRdb to about 2020). Describing the broader study: A couple of women and a few men aged 18 to 49 years were included in the cohort. Each donor's leukapheresis produced roughly between roughly 0.85 and 9 billion PBMCs. Blood TCR repertoires of a handful of healthy adults were deeply sequenced to estimate repertoire size and the extent of clonotype sharing between individuals. To increase sequencing depth and limit assay-specific biases, TCR repertoire library preparation and sequencing were carried out by different laboratories using diverse techniques. For each donor, CD4 naive and CD4 memory were each given three plates, CD8 naive was given two plates, and CD8 memory was given one plate. Summary of the overall study and its limitations: Larger estimated clonotype richness was generally found for naive subsets than for memory subsets. Based on pairwise subsampling, the degree of clonotype sharing among donors was expected to be affected by sequencing depth. When several donors were compared, the shared fraction of clonotypes was around 4.6% for naive CD4, roughly 3.4% for naive CD8, roughly 2.5% for memory CD4, and 0.3% to 0.5% for memory CD8. Incomplete sequencing was indicated by rarefaction of sorted-subset datasets, despite the large sequencing depth. Sampling was limited to blood, and TCR repertoires in tissue likely differ from TCR repertoires in blood. Clonotypes shared by all four sorted-subset donors showed higher generation probabilities than non-shared clonotypes. Because the study included only a small number of donors, the genetic and exposure-history diversity represented was limited.

TCR CDR3 regions were amplified from genomic DNA by multiplex PCR using the deep immunoSEQ assay. Extracted genomic DNA from each cell subset was spread evenly across all wells of several immunoSEQ 96-well plates, with each plate serving as a replicate. For sorted subsets, each replicate PCR was loaded with 200 ng genomic DNA, equivalent to approximately 27,000 T cell genomes. The purified libraries were quantified using a Qubit 3.0 fluorometer, sized with a Bioanalyzer 2100, and then quantified again using the KAPA Library Quantification kit. Every immunoSEQ 96-well plate was sequenced on a separate single-read 150-cycle Illumina NextSeq 550 flow cell. The original pipeline was this. Because only junctional sequences without quality scores were contained in the immunoSEQ output, filtering matching that applied to full-length reads could not be performed. Sequences were annotated with PyIR, a Python wrapper for IgBLAST v1.9, and V/J genes and CDR3 were assigned using IMGT germline references. Reads with weak V/J assignments (E-value above 1e-6), missing CDR3, stop codons, out-of-frame junctions, or ambiguous translated residues were removed. V3J clonotypes were defined as sequences sharing an identical inferred V gene, J gene, and CDR3 amino acid sequence. Percentage overlap between repertoires was calculated by dividing the number of shared unique clonotypes by the size of the smaller repertoire. RTK rarefaction, the Chao1 estimator, and Recon v2.1 estimates of unobserved clonotypes were used to assess repertoire richness. Generation probabilities for all TCRbeta clonotypes obtained by the gDNA method from a handful of donors were computed using OLGA. TCRdb took this table from immuneACCESS and kept in-frame rearrangements with V and J called. Such tables lack part of the clones; where checked against another copy, unresolved V genes explain under half of the gap, and the rest is unexplained. V and J calls and clone size are as listed in that table; D and trimming were resolved from the DNA. The sample table records under 1,100,000 clones; around 78% of these occur just once. The ten largest account for 0.55% to 0.7% of the sample.

V drops 0 bases and J drops 8 bases, leaving 12 bases in between. Inclusive of the bounding cysteine and phenylalanine, the CDR3 is 14 residues long. Only CDR3 DNA remains: 42 bases, in frame from the first base. Per the germline V gene, SGHRS is the CDR1 and YFSETQ is the CDR2. Note on this clone: Its cognate antigen has yet to be identified. Per-nucleotide qualities are absent, and no much larger clonotype sits a single base away.

Healthy HIV-negative adults with no recently reported acute infections or vaccinations were included as donors. All donors were Caucasian adults living in Nashville, Tennessee, USA. Magnetic negative selection was used to enrich CD4+ T cells, after which naive cells were positively selected on CD45RA and the negative fraction became the memory subset. Blood was collected by leukapheresis, and PBMCs were isolated by Ficoll-Histopaque density gradient centrifugation and then cryopreserved in liquid nitrogen vapor phase. Purity and quantity of every magnetically sorted T cell population were checked by analytical flow cytometry. Each sorted fraction had its genomic DNA isolated and then quantified by UV absorbance on a Nanodrop 2000c.

The chain couples TRBV5-1 to TRBJ2-1; TRBD1 might be the D gene, on 6 matching bases. This receptor was taken from a man in his late teens or twenties in good health. Some clones in this sample may be carry-over from other donors' samples. The sample taken for sequencing was memory CD4+ T cells from PBMCs. The sample's cell subset or site, from its label and the paper: CD45RA-negative fraction. The CDR3 reads as follows: CASSLAGTPHEQFF. DNA sequence: TGCGCCAGCAGCTTGGCCGGGACACCCCATGAGCAGTTCTTC.